These 31 T cell receptor beta chains were all obtained from the same sample, sequenced in a study of regulatory T cells in long-lasting Graves disease. Arm-PCR of CDR3 regions and iRepertoire HTBI primers were used to build TCR beta libraries. TCRdb fed the multiplex PCR reads into MiXCR, producing one record per CDR3 protein. The table records 250,000 to 300,000 distinct CDR3 sequences, 20% to 25% of them present only once. Time point in this sample: persistent/refractory GD, antithyroid drugs over 5 years with positive TRAb. Generation of the TCR library employed RNA extracted from PBMCs. Material: peripheral blood mononuclear cells (PBMCs), obtained when the disease was refractory, from a patient treated with antithyroid drugs. These receptors all come from a female donor with Graves disease.

Here the CDR3 reads CASSFDRVQETQYF. CDR3 nucleotides: TGCGCCAGCAGCTTCGACAGGGTACAAGAGACCCAGTACTTC. The chain links TRBV5-1 to TRBJ2-5; TRBD1 aligns across 7 bases. The CDR3 totals 14 residues. The V segment lost 2 bases and the J segment 2 bases; nucleotides outside the gene matches: 3. Germline values: CDR1 SGHRS, CDR2 YFSETQ.

This clonotype was seen a few times. This sequence joins TRBV24-1 and TRBJ1-1, with D tentatively TRBD1 (6 bases). Germline values: CDR1 KGHDR, CDR2 SFDVKD. V was trimmed by 7 bases and J by 5 bases, leaving 13 bases between them. The length of the CDR3 is 13 residues. The DNA of the CDR3 is TGTGCCACCAGGGCGGGGGCGCTTACTGAAGCTTTCTTT. Protein: CATRAGALTEAFF.

This clonotype was seen ten or more times. The rearrangement links TRBV2 to TRBJ1-1, with no clear D. The CDR3 consists of 13 residues. The germline V and J ends were trimmed by 7 bases and 0 bases, with 9 bases remaining between them. Looked up from germline, CDR1 is SNHLY and CDR2 is FYNNEI. CDR3 sequence: CASKMEMNTEAFF. CDR3 in DNA: TGTGCCAGCAAGATGGAAATGAACACTGAAGCTTTCTTT.

The chain has TRBV4-3 and TRBJ2-2; the D is unclear. CDR3 length: 23 amino acids. V gave up 1 base and J gave up 0 bases, with 30 bases separating them. The germline gives CDR1 LGHNA, CDR2 YSLEER. DNA for the CDR3: TGCGCCAGCAGCCAAGCGTTGTGGTTCCAGCGCTCCCGGATCAGAACGAACACCGGGGAGCTGTTTTTT. It codes for CASSQALWFQRSRIRTNTGELFF.

This clonotype was detected many times. This rearrangement joins TRBV12-3 or TRBV12-4 to TRBJ1-1; the D is unclear. CDR3 size: 13 residues. Trimming pared 8 bases from V and 4 bases from J, leaving 14 bases between. CDR3: CASRGFSVTEAFF. CDR3 bases: TGTGCCAGCCGAGGGTTTTCAGTCACTGAAGCTTTCTTT.

This clonotype came up a few times. The CDR3 loop is CSARGVRQETQYF. CDR3 nucleotides: TGCAGTGCTAGAGGGGTTCGGCAAGAGACCCAGTACTTC. The V gene is TRBV20-1, the J gene TRBJ2-5; D is undetermined. Per germline, CDR1 DFQATT and CDR2 SNEGSKA (reference sequence). CDR3 length: 13 amino acids. Deletions cut 1 base from V and 2 bases from J, with 8 bases between.

This clonotype appeared many times. V gene TRBV6-2 or TRBV6-3 combines with J gene TRBJ1-5; TRBD1 matches 7 bases. Unmatched junction bases numbered 3, after V lost 6 bases and J lost 4 bases. The CDR3 length is 13 residues. Germline V gene data show CDR1 as MNHEY and CDR2 as SVGEGT. CDR3 sequence: CASRTGRNQPQHF. The CDR3 DNA sequence: TGTGCCAGCAGGACAGGGAGGAATCAGCCCCAGCATTTT.

Remarks on this clonotype: A much larger clone is a single base away; this may be a read error. The chain carries TRBV6-4 and TRBJ2-5, with TRBD2 matching 8 bases. Germline-derived CDR1 and CDR2 are MRHNA and SNTAGT. This CDR3 is built from 17 residues. The chain's CDR3 is CASSYDRETGGAETRYF. CDR3 sequence (DNA): TGTGCCAGCAGTTACGACCGAGAGACGGGAGGGGCAGAGACCCGGTACTTC.

This rearrangement joins TRBV30 to TRBJ2-7; either TRBD1 or TRBD2 may supply D (5 bases each). Trimming pared 4 bases from V and 7 bases from J, leaving 11 bases between. Germline CDR1 reads GTSNPN; CDR2 reads SVGIG (reference sequence). The CDR3 is 11 residues long. The CDR3 nucleotides are TGTGCCTGGACTGTGGGGGAAGAGCAGTACTTC. This encodes CAWTVGEEQYF.

Note on this clonotype: Just one base apart from a much larger clone, this may be a read error. The chain recombines TRBV20-1 with TRBJ1-1; no clear D. Germline assignment: CDR1 DFQATT and CDR2 SNEGSKA (reference sequence). This CDR3 spans 14 amino acids. V lost 5 bases, J lost 4 bases, and 17 bases lay in between. CDR3: CSAPRAGLSTEAFF. In nucleotides, the CDR3 is TGCAGTGCTCCACGCGCGGGTTTGAGCACTGAAGCTTTCTTT.

Note on this clonotype: The junction and the germline gene differ at one end; a read error may be behind it. V usage is TRBV3-1 and J usage is TRBJ2-7; perhaps TRBD2 as D (6 bases). CDR1 is LGHDT and CDR2 is YNNKEL in the germline V gene (reference sequence). The CDR3 covers 14 residues. CDR3 nucleotides: TGTGCCAGCAGCCAGGGGGGTGGGTCCTACGGGCAGTACTTC. This gives the protein CASSQGGGSYGQYF.

Concerning this clonotype itself: A much larger clonotype is one base distant, so this may be a read error. The gene calls are TRBV12-3 or TRBV12-4 and TRBJ1-5; D unresolved. CDR3 length: 17 residues. The CDR3 DNA reads TGTGCCGGCAGTCTCCAACCGACGGCCTATAGCAATCAGCCCCAGCATTTT. Translating gives CAGSLQPTAYSNQPQHF.

In regard to this clonotype: With a much larger clone just one base away, this may be a read error. V gene TRBV7-6 combines with J gene TRBJ2-7; 8 bases match TRBD2. There are 15 residues in the CDR3. Germline lookup yields CDR1 SGHVS and CDR2 FNYEAQ. In nucleotides, the CDR3 is TGTGCCAACAGCTCCACTAGCGGCAGCTCCTACGAGCAGTACTTC. This translates into CANSSTSGSSYEQYF.

Concerning this clonotype: A single base separates this from a much larger clone, so it may be a read error. V is TRBV19 and J is TRBJ1-2, with 7 bases identical to TRBD1. The CDR3 consists of 14 residues. Unmatched junction bases numbered 12, after V lost 8 bases and J lost 6 bases. The germline V gene has CDR1 LNHDA and CDR2 SQIVND (reference sequence). Written as DNA, the CDR3 is TGTGCCAGTGGTCCGACAGGGATCCGGCATGGCTACACCTTC. It is translated as CASGPTGIRHGYTF.

This clonotype was picked up many times. The chain recombines TRBV19 with TRBJ1-4; D may be TRBD1 (5 bases). Trimming took 10 bases from V and 0 from J, leaving 24 bases between them. Germline V gene sequence: CDR1 LNHDA, CDR2 SQIVND (reference sequence). The CDR3 spans 18 residues. CDR3 sequence (DNA): TGTGCCACCTCCGGTGAGGGGATCGATACCGCAACTAATGAAAAACTGTTTTTT. Translated: CATSGEGIDTATNEKLFF.

This clonotype was counted ten times or more. The chain joins TRBV11-2 to TRBJ2-7, with a tentative D call TRBD2 (5 bases). This CDR3 spans 13 amino acids. Looked up from germline, CDR1 is SGHAT and CDR2 is FQNNGV. The germline V and J ends were trimmed by 6 bases and 12 bases, with 21 bases remaining between them. CDR3 sequence: CASRASGLPRWYF. The CDR3 nucleotides are TGTGCCAGCAGGGCGAGTGGACTGCCACGATGGTACTTC. Variable domain in full (rest from reference TRBV11-2 and TRBJ2-7): EAGVAQSPRYKIIEKRQSVAFWCNPISGHATLYWYQQILGQGPKLLIQFQNNGVVDDSQLPKDRFSAERLKGVDSTLKIQPAKLEDSAVYLCASRASGLPRWYFGPGTRLTVT.

In its sample, this clonotype was seen many times. The V gene is TRBV2, the J gene TRBJ2-5, with 7 bases matching TRBD2. Germline lookup yields CDR1 SNHLY and CDR2 FYNNEI. Losses at the gene ends were 6 bases for V and 11 bases for J; bases not matched to a gene: 6. The CDR3 is 11 residues long. Written as DNA, the CDR3 is TGTGCCAGCAGCCCTCGGGAGGATCAGTACTTC. Amino acids: CASSPREDQYF.

The chain employs TRBV29-1 and TRBJ2-7; TRBD1 might be the D (7 bases). This CDR3 is 16 amino acids long. Trimming stripped 4 bases from V and 6 bases from J, with 25 bases between. Per germline, CDR1 SQVTM and CDR2 ANQGSEA. The DNA for the CDR3 is TGCAGCGTTGGAGGAGGGACAGCGCCTAACCTACTCGAGCAGTACTTC. As protein: CSVGGGTAPNLLEQYF.

Turning to this clonotype: With a much larger clone just one base away, this may be a read error. The rearrangement joins TRBV28 to TRBJ2-5, with D perhaps TRBD1 or TRBD2 (6 bases each). The V end was cut by 5 bases, the J end by 5 bases, with 12 bases between. Per the germline V gene, CDR1 is MDHEN and CDR2 is SYDVKM. This CDR3 region has 13 residues. The CDR3 loop is CASSRGAKETQYF. In nucleotides, the CDR3 is TGTGCCAGCAGTAGGGGGGCGAAGGAGACCCAGTACTTC.

At least ten counts were recorded for this clonotype. The chain links TRBV5-6 to TRBJ1-2, with unresolved D. CDR3 length: 13 amino acids. Germline V gene data show CDR1 as SGHDT and CDR2 as YYEEEE. V shed 6 bases and J shed 7 bases, with 16 bases lying between them. CDR3 loop: CASMADSTFGYTF. The DNA of the CDR3 is TGTGCCAGCATGGCAGACTCTACCTTTGGCTACACCTTC.

The sample holds one count of this clonotype. J is TRBJ2-1 and V is TRBV19, with no clear D. The CDR3 has 12 amino acids. Germline-derived CDR1 and CDR2 are LNHDA and SQIVND (reference sequence). Trimming took 2 bases from V and 8 from J, leaving 7 bases between them. The CDR3 nucleotides read TGTGCCAGTAGTATATTTAGGGATGAGCAGTTCTTC. Translating it yields CASSIFRDEQFF. Full variable domain (missing parts from reference TRBV19 and TRBJ2-1): DGGITQSPKYLFRKEGQNVTLSCEQNLNHDAMYWYRQDPGQGLRLIYYSQIVNDFQKGDIAEGYSVSREKKESFPLTVTSAQKNPTAFYLCASSIFRDEQFFGPGTRLTVL.

The sample holds a few counts of this clonotype. V gene TRBV19 combines with J gene TRBJ2-1; possible D gene TRBD1, 6 bases. The V end lost 3 bases, the J end lost 2 bases, and 14 bases lay between the germline ends. The germline V gene encodes CDR1 LNHDA and CDR2 SQIVND (reference sequence). The CDR3 covers 16 residues. The CDR3 DNA reads as TGTGCCAGTAGTATTCTCCAGGGGAGCGCCTACAATGAGCAGTTCTTC. Its protein product is CASSILQGSAYNEQFF.

This clonotype occurred many times. The chain uses TRBV12-3 or TRBV12-4 and TRBJ1-1, with D maybe TRBD1 (6 bases). Trimming pared 1 base from V and 6 bases from J, leaving 12 bases between. The CDR3 runs to 14 residues. The DNA for the CDR3 is TGTGCCAGCAGTTTAGGTCCAGGGGTGGCTGAAGCTTTCTTT. Amino acid sequence: CASSLGPGVAEAFF.

The chain links TRBV27 to TRBJ2-7; D gene ambiguous. This CDR3 contains 13 residues. Trimming cost V 6 bases and J 2 bases, with 11 bases left between them. Looked up from germline, CDR1 is MNHEY and CDR2 is SMNVEV (reference sequence). CDR3 DNA sequence: TGTGCCAGCAGGGCCGGGCAAGCCTACGAGCAGTACTTC. As protein: CASRAGQAYEQYF.

A word on this clonotype: This may be a read error: a much more frequent sequence differs by one nucleotide. J is TRBJ2-7 and V is TRBV12-3 or TRBV12-4, with 9 nucleotides matching TRBD2. This CDR3 spans 14 amino acids. The CDR3: CPSSSWTSDHEQYF. For the CDR3, the DNA is TGTCCCAGCAGTTCTTGGACTAGCGACCACGAGCAGTACTTC.

This clonotype was seen a few times. The V and J genes are TRBV11-2 and TRBJ1-5, with D unclear. Trimming cost V 1 base and J 5 bases, with 12 bases left between them. The germline V gene has CDR1 SGHAT and CDR2 FQNNGV. The CDR3 loop spans 15 amino acids. The CDR3 coding sequence is TGTGCCAGCAGCTTAGGTCCGGGATTGGATCAGCCCCAGCATTTT. Translation gives CASSLGPGLDQPQHF.

This clonotype was picked up a small number of times. The chain couples TRBV6-1 to TRBJ2-5, with TRBD2 matching over 7 bases. The CDR3 has 15 residues. CDR1 MNHNS and CDR2 SASEGT come from the germline V gene. Trimming removed 6 bases from V and 2 bases from J; junction bases left unmatched: 9. CDR3 bases: TGTGCCAGCAGCCGGGTTCCGGGACTACAAGAGACCCAGTACTTC. Its translation is CASSRVPGLQETQYF.

This clonotype was seen once. A much larger clone differs by one base, so this may be a read error. The chain uses TRBV12-3 or TRBV12-4 and TRBJ2-5; D is possibly TRBD1 or TRBD2 (7 bases each). This CDR3 is built from 13 residues. As DNA, the CDR3 is TGTGCCAGCACCGGGACTACAGGGGAGACCCAGTCCTTC. Translated: CASTGTTGETQSF.

This clonotype appeared many times. V is TRBV11-2 and J is TRBJ2-7; 8 bases are a match to TRBD2. This CDR3 contains 15 residues. Trimming at V came to 3 bases and at J to 4 bases, leaving 8 bases not matched to a gene. CDR1 and CDR2 (germline): SGHAT, FQNNGV. Here the CDR3 reads CASSFYSGRSYEQYF. CDR3 nucleotides: TGTGCCAGCAGCTTTTACAGCGGGAGAAGTTACGAGCAGTACTTC.

The V call is TRBV27, the J call TRBJ1-2; possible D gene TRBD1, 5 bases. CDR1 MNHEY and CDR2 SMNVEV come from the germline V gene (reference sequence). The CDR3 covers 18 residues. Deletions cut 4 bases from V and 8 bases from J, with 29 bases between. The CDR3 DNA reads as TGTGCCAGCAGTTCTAACCCGCCCCGGCAGGGCGGAGGACGAGGCTACACCTTC. Protein sequence: CASSSNPPRQGGGRGYTF.

There are many counts of this clonotype. V gene TRBV7-2 combines with J gene TRBJ2-7, with no clear D. V was shortened by 5 bases and J by 4 bases, with 18 bases between the two germline ends. The CDR3 covers 15 residues. From germline, CDR1 is SGHTA and CDR2 FQGNSA. The CDR3 sequence: CASSAFEGMGYEQYF. CDR3 nucleotide sequence: TGTGCCAGCAGCGCCTTCGAAGGGATGGGGTACGAGCAGTACTTC.